The source of this TCR beta chain is a study of blood T cell repertoires in COVID-19. Overall study: T cells, B-cell-depleted T cells, or PBMCs provided the cDNA or gDNA that served as material.

Trimming removed 0 bases from V and 3 bases from J, with 16 bases in between. This CDR3 is built from 16 residues. Germline CDR1 and CDR2: SGHRS and YFSETQ. Generated by immunoSEQ multiplex PCR, the TCRdb table keeps only in-frame clones and is missing some. The sample consists of about 42,000 clones, approximately 86% of them appearing once. The sequence came from a man aged 70 or older with acute or convalescent COVID-19. The chain carries TRBV5-1 and TRBJ2-7, with D perhaps TRBD1 (7 bases). Sequenced material: peripheral blood. Written as DNA, the CDR3 is TGCGCCAGCAGCTTGGAGGTTGGGCAGGGGGGCTACGAGCAGTACTTC. This sequence encodes CASSLEVGQGGYEQYF.